Below are 31 T cell receptor beta chains sequenced from a single sample in a study of T cells in Graves' hyperthyroidism and ophthalmopathy. The CDR3 regions of TCR beta were amplified from RNA transcripts. The TCR CDR3 first-round RT-PCR relied on the HTBI primer set. TCRdb passed the multiplex PCR reads through MiXCR, listing each CDR3 protein once. This sample has about 98,000 distinct CDR3 sequences, with 35% to 50% found just once. What was sequenced was peripheral blood or thyroid tissue (not recorded which). These receptors were taken from a woman in her twenties or thirties with Graves' hyperthyroidism.

The chain links TRBV7-9 to TRBJ2-7; D is possibly TRBD1 (6 bases). Deletions cut 4 bases from V and 6 bases from J, with 16 bases between. CDR3 size: 14 residues. The germline V gene has CDR1 SEHNR and CDR2 FQNEAQ (reference sequence). CDR3 residues: CASSSAVGTREQYF. DNA for the CDR3: TGTGCCAGCAGCTCGGCTGTAGGGACACGCGAGCAGTACTTC.

This clonotype was seen many times. The V gene is TRBV28, the J gene TRBJ2-6; TRBD1 aligns across 7 bases. The V gene end was trimmed by 5 bases and the J gene end by 4 bases; junction bases not matched to a gene: 2. The CDR3 runs 14 residues. Germline V CDR1 and CDR2: MDHEN, SYDVKM. CDR3 sequence reads: CASSTGAGANVLTF. CDR3 nucleotides: TGTGCCAGCAGTACAGGGGCGGGGGCCAACGTCCTGACTTTC.

A note on this clonotype: Since the CDR3 does not end with the conserved phenylalanine or tryptophan, this likely comes from a read error. Because the CDR3's place on the DNA is in doubt, the DNA is left out and the CDR3 is given as listed by TCRdb. This chain joins TRBV19 and TRBJ2-7; the table's D call TRBD2 went unverified against the DNA. Germline V gene lookup returns CDR1 LNHDA and CDR2 SQIVND (reference sequence). The CDR3 spans 16 amino acids, including both terminal residues. The CDR3 reads CASSIQASGSSYEQYS.

This clonotype was counted at least ten times. The chain has TRBV10-3 and TRBJ1-1; D is undetermined. In germline, CDR1 is ENHRY, CDR2 SYGVKD. Trimming removed 10 bases at V and 5 bases at J, with 14 bases between. The CDR3 sequence is 12 residues long. The CDR3 DNA is TGTGCCACCTCGCCCGGATTGACTGAAGCTTTCTTT. Translation: CATSPGLTEAFF.

This rearrangement joins TRBV7-6 to TRBJ2-7, with D possibly being TRBD2 (5 bases). The germline V gene has CDR1 SGHVS and CDR2 FNYEAQ. The CDR3 runs 12 residues. V lost 5 bases and J 6 bases, leaving 11 bases between the germline ends. CDR3 amino acids: CASSIALAEQYF. The CDR3 DNA sequence: TGTGCCAGCAGCATTGCGCTAGCCGAGCAGTACTTC.

This clonotype was found many times. This chain joins TRBV20-1 and TRBJ1-3; D unclear. Trimming stripped 1 base from V and 3 bases from J, with 10 bases between. The germline CDR1 and CDR2 sequences are DFQATT and SNEGSKA (reference sequence). CDR3 length equals 14 residues. CDR3 sequence reads: CSARVPGVGNTIYF. CDR3 coding DNA: TGCAGTGCTAGAGTTCCCGGGGTTGGAAACACCATATATTTT.

In this sample, this clonotype turned up many times. The CDR3 bases are TGTGCCAGCAGCTTGTTAGATACGCAGTATTTT. Amino acid sequence: CASSLLDTQYF. This chain links TRBV5-5 with TRBJ2-3; unclear D gene. The CDR3 runs 11 residues. Looked up from germline, CDR1 is SGHKS and CDR2 is YYEKEE (reference sequence). V lost 1 base and J 5 bases, leaving 2 bases between the germline ends.

Points on this clonotype: The CDR3 ends on some other residue instead of the conserved phenylalanine or tryptophan, so this is likely a read error. This chain joins TRBV10-3 and TRBJ2-3; possible D gene TRBD1, 6 bases. Germline V gene lookup returns CDR1 ENHRY and CDR2 SYGVKD. V shed 0 bases and J shed 6 bases, with 13 bases lying between them. The CDR3 loop spans 15 amino acids. CDR3 protein: CAISESHQGIDTQYL. The CDR3 nucleotides read TGTGCCATCAGTGAGTCCCACCAGGGGATCGATACGCAGTATCTT.

In its sample, this clonotype ranks as medium-sized. The chain links TRBV10-3 to TRBJ2-2, with TRBD2 matching 10 bases. Germline assignment: CDR1 ENHRY and CDR2 SYGVKD. V lost 6 bases and J lost 7; bases outside the gene matches: 8. The CDR3 totals 15 residues. CDR3 nucleotides: TGTGCCATCAGACGAGCGGGAGGGCCTATCGGGGAGCTGTTTTTT. Amino acids: CAIRRAGGPIGELFF.

This clonotype has at least ten counts. A read error may account for a junction end that differs from germline. This sequence joins TRBV12-3 or TRBV12-4 and TRBJ1-5; TRBD1 might be the D (5 bases). The CDR3 runs 15 residues. The CDR3, as DNA: TGTGCCAGCAATTTAGGGCAGGGAAAATGGCAGCCCCAGCATTTT. Its protein product is CASNLGQGKWQPQHF.

The chain employs TRBV7-2 and TRBJ2-2; 9 bases match TRBD2. Losses at the gene ends were 11 bases for V and 2 bases for J; bases not matched to a gene: 18. The germline CDR1 and CDR2 sequences are SGHTA and FQGNSA. The CDR3 has 18 residues. CDR3 sequence (DNA): TGTGCCTGCGCGGGAGTAGCGGGAGTGGTACTAAACACCGGGGAGCTGTTTTTT. Protein sequence: CACAGVAGVVLNTGELFF.

The V call is TRBV20-1, the J call TRBJ1-4; 9 bases map to TRBD1. The CDR3 spans 15 residues. CDR1 is DFQATT and CDR2 is SNEGSKA in the germline V gene (reference sequence). V shed 6 bases, J shed 8 bases, and the junction held 13 bases outside the gene matches. The CDR3 reads CSASSQQGAKEKLFF. CDR3 in DNA: TGCAGTGCCAGCAGCCAACAGGGGGCGAAGGAAAAACTGTTTTTT.

This clonotype was seen many times. The chain carries TRBV6-5 and TRBJ2-5; tentative D call: TRBD2 (7 bases). The CDR3 extends over 14 amino acids. Germline V gene data show CDR1 as MNHEY and CDR2 as SVGAGI. The V and J ends lost 0 bases and 5 bases respectively, with 10 bases between them. The CDR3 DNA sequence: TGTGCCAGCAGTTACTCGAAGGGGGGGGAGACCCAGTACTTC. Its translation is CASSYSKGGETQYF.

This clonotype was found many times. V gene TRBV9 combines with J gene TRBJ2-5; D perhaps matches TRBD2 (6 bases). Germline V gives CDR1 SGDLS, CDR2 YYNGEE. The germline V and J ends were trimmed by 0 bases and 5 bases, with 8 bases remaining between them. The CDR3 is 13 residues long. CDR3 in amino acids: CASSVAGAETQYF. In DNA, the CDR3 is TGTGCCAGCAGCGTAGCGGGAGCCGAGACCCAGTACTTC.

This clonotype showed up many times. The rearrangement joins TRBV12-3 or TRBV12-4 to TRBJ1-3; D is possibly TRBD1 (5 bases). V dropped 4 bases and J dropped 0 bases, with 10 bases sitting between them. This CDR3 is 15 amino acids long. Here the CDR3 reads CASSYGADSGNTIYF. CDR3 nucleotides: TGTGCCAGCAGTTACGGGGCCGACTCTGGAAACACCATATATTTT.

The chain combines TRBV14 with TRBJ1-1; D may be TRBD1 (5 bases). Trimming shortened V by 6 bases and J by 0 bases, and 14 bases separated the two germline ends. CDR1 and CDR2 (germline): SGHDN, FVKESK. The CDR3 totals 15 residues. The DNA of the CDR3 is TGTGCCAGCAGTAGGTGGGGCGGTGTGAACACTGAAGCTTTCTTT. It codes for CASSRWGGVNTEAFF.

This clonotype was seen ten or more times. J is TRBJ1-2 and V is TRBV7-9, with 11 bases lining up with TRBD1. V lost 2 bases and J lost 3; bases outside the gene matches: 8. Germline values: CDR1 SEHNR, CDR2 FQNEAQ (reference sequence). The CDR3 is made up of 17 amino acids. The CDR3, as DNA: TGTGCCAGCAGCTTATACAGGACAGGGGGCGCCTACTATGGCTACACCTTC. Translated, it gives CASSLYRTGGAYYGYTF.

This clonotype was found many times. The chain joins TRBV28 to TRBJ1-1, with D unclear. Trimming stripped 5 bases from V and 5 bases from J, with 9 bases between. The germline V gene has CDR1 MDHEN and CDR2 SYDVKM. The CDR3 length is 12 residues. The DNA for the CDR3 is TGTGCCAGCAGTCCACAGATAACTGAAGCTTTCTTT. Protein product: CASSPQITEAFF.

This chain connects TRBV10-1 to TRBJ1-4; 9 positions agree with TRBD1. Germline V gene data show CDR1 as WNHNN and CDR2 as SYGVQD (reference sequence). The CDR3 totals 16 residues. V dropped 3 bases and J dropped 8; count of bases not matched to a gene: 10. The CDR3 coding sequence is TGCGCCAGCAGTGAATACAGGGGGCTCATCCCCGAAAAACTGTTTTTT. This encodes CASSEYRGLIPEKLFF.

This clonotype was found many times. The chain couples TRBV9 to TRBJ1-2, with a tentative D call TRBD1 (6 bases). The germline V and J ends were trimmed by 3 bases and 8 bases, with 14 bases remaining between them. CDR3 length equals 13 residues. From germline, CDR1 is SGDLS and CDR2 YYNGEE. The CDR3 is CASSGGGLSGYTF. The CDR3 coding sequence is TGTGCCAGCAGCGGAGGGGGATTGAGCGGCTACACCTTC.

The chain recombines TRBV7-2 with TRBJ2-7; 12 nucleotides align to TRBD2. Per the germline V gene, CDR1 is SGHTA and CDR2 is FQGNSA. The CDR3 length is 14 residues. The trim removed 5 bases at V and 4 bases at J, leaving 3 bases unmatched. CDR3 residues: CASSRTSGVYEQYF. The CDR3 region has the DNA TGTGCCAGCAGCCGGACTAGCGGGGTATACGAGCAGTACTTC. The entire variable domain, with the rest obtained from reference TRBV7-2 and TRBJ2-7, is as follows: GAGVSQSPSNKVTEKGKDVELRCDPISGHTALYWYRQSLGQGLEFLIYFQGNSAPDKSGLPSDRFSAERTGGSVSTLTIQRTQQEDSAVYLCASSRTSGVYEQYFGPGTRLTVT.

The chain uses TRBV9 and TRBJ2-2; D ambiguous. V lost 0 bases, J lost 6 bases, and 6 bases lay in between. The germline CDR1 and CDR2 sequences are SGDLS and YYNGEE. This CDR3 comprises 13 residues. Here the CDR3 DNA reads TGTGCCAGCAGCGTAGGAGGCGCCGGGGAGCTGTTTTTT. It specifies CASSVGGAGELFF.

The gene calls are TRBV4-2 and TRBJ2-3; D might be TRBD2 (6 bases). Germline V gene sequence: CDR1 LGHNA, CDR2 YNFKEQ. V shed 1 base and J shed 4 bases, with 12 bases lying between them. This CDR3 is 15 amino acids long. The CDR3 sequence is CASSQGRLGPDTQYF. The CDR3 DNA sequence: TGTGCCAGCAGCCAAGGGAGACTAGGACCAGATACGCAGTATTTT.

The chain uses TRBV25-1 and TRBJ1-2; TRBD1 aligns across 7 bases. Germline-derived CDR1 and CDR2 are MGHDK and SYGVNS. Trimming cost V 7 bases and J 9 bases; bases outside gene matches: 8. This CDR3 has 12 residues. The CDR3 is CASNTAGGRYTF. The CDR3 nucleotides are TGTGCCAGCAATACGGCAGGGGGTCGCTACACCTTC.

This clonotype has only a few counts. This chain connects TRBV10-3 to TRBJ1-1, with 10 bases that match TRBD1. This CDR3 is built from 14 residues. The germline gives CDR1 ENHRY, CDR2 SYGVKD. After removal of 6 bases from V and 10 bases from J, the junction contained 11 bases not matched to a gene. The CDR3 loop reads CAIRGTGVEGVAFF. CDR3 coding DNA: TGTGCCATCAGGGGGACAGGGGTCGAAGGGGTAGCTTTCTTT.

The gene calls are TRBV11-1 and TRBJ2-2; D is ambiguous. The V gene's germline CDR1 is SGHAT and CDR2 FQDESV (reference sequence). Trimming removed 5 bases from V and 6 bases from J, with 16 bases in between. The CDR3 loop spans 15 amino acids. The CDR3 reads CASSPPPEAAGELFF. The CDR3 region has the DNA TGTGCCAGCAGCCCCCCCCCCGAGGCGGCCGGGGAGCTGTTTTTT.

About this clonotype itself: One junction end disagrees with the germline gene, perhaps due to a read error. The chain combines TRBV29-1 with TRBJ2-3; no definite D call. The length of the CDR3 is 14 residues. Per germline, CDR1 SQVTM and CDR2 ANQGSEA. CDR3: CSVDFRASTDAQYF. The CDR3 nucleotides read TGCAGCGTTGACTTTAGGGCGAGCACAGATGCGCAGTATTTT.

In this sample, this clonotype turned up many times. The genes are TRBV6-5 and TRBJ2-7, with a possible D match to TRBD1 (5 bases). There are 14 residues in the CDR3. Trimming left V 4 bases short and J 2 bases short, with 12 bases between. Germline values: CDR1 MNHEY, CDR2 SVGAGI. The CDR3: CASSFSNRPYEQYF. The DNA of the CDR3 is TGTGCCAGCAGTTTCTCCAACAGGCCCTACGAGCAGTACTTC.

Many counts were recorded for this clonotype. The chain is built from TRBV7-6 and TRBJ1-2; TRBD1 is a possible D gene (6 bases). Between the trimmed V and J ends, which lost 1 base and 8 bases, there was a span of 14 bases. Germline V gives CDR1 SGHVS, CDR2 FNYEAQ. This CDR3 has 14 amino acids. CDR3 DNA: TGTGCCAGCAGCTTAGATTGGAATGGGGGCGGCTACACCTTC. It encodes CASSLDWNGGGYTF.

This clonotype was found many times. The chain combines TRBV28 with TRBJ1-3; D not certain. This CDR3 has 16 residues. The V end was cut by 5 bases, the J end by 0 bases, with 14 bases between. Germline CDR1 and CDR2: MDHEN and SYDVKM. The CDR3 is CASSLSPYLSGNTIYF. Written as DNA, the CDR3 is TGTGCCAGCAGTCTATCCCCCTACCTCTCTGGAAACACCATATATTTT.

In its sample, this clonotype was seen once. This CDR3 is CAISTEQGDSPLHF. CDR3 sequence (DNA): TGTGCCATCAGTACAGAACAGGGGGATTCACCCCTCCACTTT. The rearrangement uses TRBV10-3 and TRBJ1-6; 8 nucleotides align to TRBD1. V dropped 5 bases and J dropped 8; count of bases not matched to a gene: 5. Per germline, CDR1 ENHRY and CDR2 SYGVKD. The CDR3 extends over 14 amino acids.